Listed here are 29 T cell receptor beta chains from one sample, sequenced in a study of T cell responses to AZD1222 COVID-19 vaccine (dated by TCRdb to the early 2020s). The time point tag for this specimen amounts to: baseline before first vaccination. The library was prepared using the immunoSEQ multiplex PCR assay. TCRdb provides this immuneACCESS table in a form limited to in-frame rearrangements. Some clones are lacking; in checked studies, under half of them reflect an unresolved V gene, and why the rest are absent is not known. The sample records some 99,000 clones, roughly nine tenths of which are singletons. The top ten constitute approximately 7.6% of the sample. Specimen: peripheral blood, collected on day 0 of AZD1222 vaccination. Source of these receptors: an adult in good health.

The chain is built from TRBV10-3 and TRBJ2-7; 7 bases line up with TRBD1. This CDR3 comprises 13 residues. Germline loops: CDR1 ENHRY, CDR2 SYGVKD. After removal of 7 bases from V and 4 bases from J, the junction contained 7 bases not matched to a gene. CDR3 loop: CAITRATGYEQYF. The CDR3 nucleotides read TGTGCCATCACCCGAGCGACAGGGTACGAGCAGTACTTC.

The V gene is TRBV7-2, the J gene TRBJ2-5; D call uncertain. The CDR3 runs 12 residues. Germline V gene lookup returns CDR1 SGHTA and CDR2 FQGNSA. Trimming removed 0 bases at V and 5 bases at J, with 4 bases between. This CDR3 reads CASSLAGETQYF. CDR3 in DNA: TGTGCCAGCAGCTTAGCCGGCGAGACCCAGTACTTC.

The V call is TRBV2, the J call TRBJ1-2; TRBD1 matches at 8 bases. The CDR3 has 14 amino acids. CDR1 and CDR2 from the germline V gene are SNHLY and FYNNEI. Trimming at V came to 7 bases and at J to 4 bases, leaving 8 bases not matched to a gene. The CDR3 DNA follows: TGTGCCAGCACTTCCAGGCAGGGGGCCTATGGCTACACCTTC. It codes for CASTSRQGAYGYTF.

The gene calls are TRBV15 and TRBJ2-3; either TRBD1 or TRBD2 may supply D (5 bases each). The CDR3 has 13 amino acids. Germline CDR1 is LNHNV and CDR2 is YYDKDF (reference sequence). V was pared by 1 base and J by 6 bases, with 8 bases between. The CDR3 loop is CATSRVWGDTQYF. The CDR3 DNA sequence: TGTGCCACCAGCAGAGTTTGGGGGGATACGCAGTATTTT.

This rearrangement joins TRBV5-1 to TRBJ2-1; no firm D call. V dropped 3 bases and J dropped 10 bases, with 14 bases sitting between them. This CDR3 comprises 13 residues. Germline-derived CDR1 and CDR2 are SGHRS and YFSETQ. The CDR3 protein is CASSSTPPEEQFF. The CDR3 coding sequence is TGCGCCAGCAGCTCGACTCCTCCTGAGGAGCAGTTCTTC.

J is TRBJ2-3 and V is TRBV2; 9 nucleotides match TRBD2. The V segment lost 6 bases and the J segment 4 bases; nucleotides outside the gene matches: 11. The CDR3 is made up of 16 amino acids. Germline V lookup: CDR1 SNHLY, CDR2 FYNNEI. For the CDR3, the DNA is TGTGCCAGCAGCCCGGGACTAGCTTTGGAGTCAGATACGCAGTATTTT. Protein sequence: CASSPGLALESDTQYF.

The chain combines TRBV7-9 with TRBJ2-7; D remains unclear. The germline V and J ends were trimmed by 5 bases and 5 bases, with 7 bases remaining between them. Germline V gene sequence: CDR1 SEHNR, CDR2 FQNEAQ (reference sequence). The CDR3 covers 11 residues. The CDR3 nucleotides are TGTGCCAGCAGCGTTAGAGACGAGCAGTACTTC. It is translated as CASSVRDEQYF.

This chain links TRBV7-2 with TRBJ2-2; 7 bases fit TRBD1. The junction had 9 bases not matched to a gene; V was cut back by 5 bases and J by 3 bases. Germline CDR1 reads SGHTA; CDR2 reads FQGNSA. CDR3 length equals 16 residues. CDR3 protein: CASSRGPMAYTGELFF. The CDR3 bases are TGTGCCAGCAGCAGGGGGCCCATGGCTTACACCGGGGAGCTGTTTTTT.

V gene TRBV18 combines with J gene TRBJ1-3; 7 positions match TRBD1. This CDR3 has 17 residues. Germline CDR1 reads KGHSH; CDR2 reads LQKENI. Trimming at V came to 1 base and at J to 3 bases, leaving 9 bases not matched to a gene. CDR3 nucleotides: TGTGCCAGCTCACCACGGGGAACAGGGGTCTATGGAAACACCATATATTTT. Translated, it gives CASSPRGTGVYGNTIYF.

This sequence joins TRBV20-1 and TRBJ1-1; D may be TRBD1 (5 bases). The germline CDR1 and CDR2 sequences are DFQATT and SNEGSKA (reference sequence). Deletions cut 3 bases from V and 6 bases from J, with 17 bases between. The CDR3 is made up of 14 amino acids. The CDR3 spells CSASDQGSRAEAFF. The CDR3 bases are TGCAGTGCTAGTGACCAGGGATCGCGTGCTGAAGCTTTCTTT.

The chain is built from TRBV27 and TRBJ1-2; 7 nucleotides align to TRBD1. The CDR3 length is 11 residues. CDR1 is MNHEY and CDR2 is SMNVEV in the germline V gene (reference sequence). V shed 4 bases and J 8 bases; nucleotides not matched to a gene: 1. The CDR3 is CASSSGGGYTF. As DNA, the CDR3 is TGTGCCAGCAGTTCAGGGGGAGGCTACACCTTC.

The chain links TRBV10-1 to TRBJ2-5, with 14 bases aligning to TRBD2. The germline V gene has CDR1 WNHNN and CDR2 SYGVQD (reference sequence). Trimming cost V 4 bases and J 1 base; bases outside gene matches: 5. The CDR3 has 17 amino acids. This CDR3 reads CASSVGTSGSFQETQYF. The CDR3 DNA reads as TGCGCCAGCAGTGTGGGGACTAGCGGGAGCTTCCAAGAGACCCAGTACTTC.

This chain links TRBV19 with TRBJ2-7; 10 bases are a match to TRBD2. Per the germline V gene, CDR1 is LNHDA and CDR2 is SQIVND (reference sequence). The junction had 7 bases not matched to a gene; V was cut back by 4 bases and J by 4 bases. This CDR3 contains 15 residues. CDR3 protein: CASSNQIAGGYEQYF. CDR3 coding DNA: TGTGCCAGTAGTAACCAAATAGCGGGAGGTTACGAGCAGTACTTC.

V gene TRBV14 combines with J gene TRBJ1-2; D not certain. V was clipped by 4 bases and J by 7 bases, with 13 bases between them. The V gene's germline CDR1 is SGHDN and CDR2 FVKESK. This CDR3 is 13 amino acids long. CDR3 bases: TGTGCCAGCAGCCCGGGGTTCAGAGGTGGCTACACCTTC. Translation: CASSPGFRGGYTF.

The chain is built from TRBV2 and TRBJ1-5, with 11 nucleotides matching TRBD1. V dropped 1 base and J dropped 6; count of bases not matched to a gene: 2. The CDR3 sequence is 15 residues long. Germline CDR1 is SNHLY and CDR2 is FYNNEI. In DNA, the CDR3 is TGTGCCAGCAGTGAAGGAGGACAGGGGGCTCAGCCCCAGCATTTT. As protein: CASSEGGQGAQPQHF.

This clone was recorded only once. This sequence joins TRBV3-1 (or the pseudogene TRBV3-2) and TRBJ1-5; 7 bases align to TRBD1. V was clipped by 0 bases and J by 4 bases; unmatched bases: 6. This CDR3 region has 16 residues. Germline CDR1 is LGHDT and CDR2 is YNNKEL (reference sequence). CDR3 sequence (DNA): TGTGCCAGCAGCCAAGAGGGGGGACAGTTAAATCAGCCCCAGCATTTT. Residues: CASSQEGGQLNQPQHF.

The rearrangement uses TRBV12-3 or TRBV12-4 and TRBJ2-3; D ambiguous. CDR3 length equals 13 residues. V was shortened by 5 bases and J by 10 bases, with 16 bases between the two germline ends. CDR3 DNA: TGTGCCAGCAGTCCCTCCCCAAAGATTGCGCAGTATTTT. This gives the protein CASSPSPKIAQYF.

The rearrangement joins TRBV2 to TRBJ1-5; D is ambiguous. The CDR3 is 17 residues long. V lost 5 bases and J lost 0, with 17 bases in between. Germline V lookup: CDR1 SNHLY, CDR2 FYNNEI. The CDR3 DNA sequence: TGTGCCAGCAGTCTACAGTCGGGGAGGTATAGCAATCAGCCCCAGCATTTT. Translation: CASSLQSGRYSNQPQHF.

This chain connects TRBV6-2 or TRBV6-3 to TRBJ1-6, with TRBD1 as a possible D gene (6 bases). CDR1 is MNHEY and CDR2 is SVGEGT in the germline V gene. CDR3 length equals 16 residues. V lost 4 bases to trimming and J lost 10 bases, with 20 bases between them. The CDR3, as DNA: TGTGCCAGCAGTTTCTCGACAGGTGGATTCGGATCACCCCTCCACTTT. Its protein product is CASSFSTGGFGSPLHF.

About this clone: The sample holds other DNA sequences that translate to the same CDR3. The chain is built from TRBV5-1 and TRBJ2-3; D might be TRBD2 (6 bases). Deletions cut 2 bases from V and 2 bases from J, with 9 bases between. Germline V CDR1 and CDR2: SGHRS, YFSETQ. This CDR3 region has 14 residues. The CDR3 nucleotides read TGCGCCAGCAGCTTAGGCGGGGTCACAGATACGCAGTATTTT. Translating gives CASSLGGVTDTQYF.

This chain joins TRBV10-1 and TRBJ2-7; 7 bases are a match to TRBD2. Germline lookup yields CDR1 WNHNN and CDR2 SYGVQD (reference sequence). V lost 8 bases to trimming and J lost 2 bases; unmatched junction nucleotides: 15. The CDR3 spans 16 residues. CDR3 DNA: TGCGCCAGCCCAGCTCGGGTACCGGGACTACCCTACGAGCAGTACTTC. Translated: CASPARVPGLPYEQYF.

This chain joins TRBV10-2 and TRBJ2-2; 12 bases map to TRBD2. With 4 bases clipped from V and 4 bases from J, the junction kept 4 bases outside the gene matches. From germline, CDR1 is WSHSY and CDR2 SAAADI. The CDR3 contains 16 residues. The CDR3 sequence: CASSGLAGVGTGELFF. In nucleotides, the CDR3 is TGCGCCAGCAGTGGACTAGCGGGAGTCGGCACCGGGGAGCTGTTTTTT.

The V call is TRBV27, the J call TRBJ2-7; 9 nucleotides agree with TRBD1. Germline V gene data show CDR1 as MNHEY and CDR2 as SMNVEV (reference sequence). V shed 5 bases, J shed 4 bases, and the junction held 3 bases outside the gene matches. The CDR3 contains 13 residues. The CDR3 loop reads CASSRDREYEQYF. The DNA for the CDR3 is TGTGCCAGCAGTCGGGACAGGGAATACGAGCAGTACTTC.

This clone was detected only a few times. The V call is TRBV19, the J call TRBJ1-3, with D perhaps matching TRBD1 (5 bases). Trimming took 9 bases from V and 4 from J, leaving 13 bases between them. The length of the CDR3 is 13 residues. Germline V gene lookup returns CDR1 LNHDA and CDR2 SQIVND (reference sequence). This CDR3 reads CASDAGVGNTIYF. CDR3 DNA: TGTGCCAGCGACGCGGGGGTAGGAAACACCATATATTTT.

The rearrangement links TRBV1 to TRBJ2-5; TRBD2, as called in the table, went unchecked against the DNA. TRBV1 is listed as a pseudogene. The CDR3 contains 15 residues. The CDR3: CTSTSGRALTETQYF. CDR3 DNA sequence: TGCACCTCAACTAGCGGGAGGGCCCTCACGGAGACCCAGTACTTC.

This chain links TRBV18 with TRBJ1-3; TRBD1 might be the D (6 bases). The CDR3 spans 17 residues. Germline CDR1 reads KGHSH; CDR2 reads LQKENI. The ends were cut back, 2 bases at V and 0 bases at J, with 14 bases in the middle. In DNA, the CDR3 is TGTGCCAGCTCACCAAACAGGGTCAGGAGCTCTGGAAACACCATATATTTT. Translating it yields CASSPNRVRSSGNTIYF.

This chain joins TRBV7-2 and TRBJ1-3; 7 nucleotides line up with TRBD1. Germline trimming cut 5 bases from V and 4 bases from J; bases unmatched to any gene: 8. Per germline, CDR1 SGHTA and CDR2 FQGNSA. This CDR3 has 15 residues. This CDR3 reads CASSPQTGIGNTIYF. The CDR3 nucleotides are TGTGCCAGCAGCCCTCAGACAGGGATAGGAAACACCATATATTTT. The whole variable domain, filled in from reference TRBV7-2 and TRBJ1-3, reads GAGVSQSPSNKVTEKGKDVELRCDPISGHTALYWYRQSLGQGLEFLIYFQGNSAPDKSGLPSDRFSAERTGGSVSTLTIQRTQQEDSAVYLCASSPQTGIGNTIYFGEGSWLTVV.

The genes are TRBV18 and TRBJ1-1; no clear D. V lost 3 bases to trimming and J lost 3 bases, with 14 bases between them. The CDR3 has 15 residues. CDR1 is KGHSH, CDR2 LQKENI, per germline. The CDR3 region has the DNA TGTGCCAGCTCACCCCTTATAGGGCTGGACACTGAAGCTTTCTTT. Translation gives CASSPLIGLDTEAFF.

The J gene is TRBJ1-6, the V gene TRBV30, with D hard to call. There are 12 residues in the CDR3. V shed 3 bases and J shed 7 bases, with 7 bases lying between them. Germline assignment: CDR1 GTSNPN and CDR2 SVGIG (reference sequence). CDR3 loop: CAWRHTNSPLHF. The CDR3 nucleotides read TGTGCCTGGAGGCACACAAATTCACCCCTCCACTTT.